This TCR beta chain came from a study of spatial heterogeneity in lung cancer. The library protocol tagged each TCR cDNA with a unique molecular identifier. TCRdb reanalysed the 5' RACE reads using MiXCR and keeps one entry per CDR3 protein. The sample includes about 45,000 distinct CDR3 sequences, over 6.5% of them seen just once. Study-wide results and limits: The study found ubiquitous expanded tumor TCRs in blood more at resection than follow-up.

V shed 4 bases and J 3 bases; nucleotides not matched to a gene: 9. This CDR3 comprises 15 residues. In germline, CDR1 is MGHRA, CDR2 YSYEKL. At least ten counts were recorded for this clonotype. What it binds is not known. Regarding time point: sample taken at primary tumor resection. The study sequenced unsorted whole RNA from tumor, nontumor lung or frozen PBMC. The gene calls are TRBV4-1 and TRBJ2-7, with 7 bases matching TRBD1. Sequencing used PBMCs, obtained at surgery. The TCR sequence derives from a female donor with early-stage non-small cell lung cancer. In DNA form, the CDR3 reads TGCGCCAGCAGCCCGCCTACTACAGGGGTCTACGAGCAGTACTTC. This codes for CASSPPTTGVYEQYF.